This T cell receptor beta chain originates from a study of OX40 agonist ivuxolimab in advanced cancers. TCRdb's table, derived via immunoSEQ multiplex PCR, lists solely in-frame clones and lacks some. The sample holds tens of thousands of clones, around nine tenths seen once. The V gene's germline CDR1 is SGDLS and CDR2 YYNGEE. Trimming removed 5 bases from V and 2 bases from J, with 13 bases in between. This CDR3 has 14 residues. The TCR sequence derives from an adult with an advanced solid tumor such as melanoma, head and neck, liver or kidney cancer. The chain carries TRBV9 and TRBJ2-5; no firm D call. The specimen comprised CD4+ or CD8+ T cells sorted from blood, sampled in a trial of the OX40 agonist ivuxolimab. The CDR3 loop reads CASSLFSEQETQYF. The CDR3 region has the DNA TGTGCCAGCAGTTTATTTTCAGAGCAAGAGACCCAGTACTTC.